These 29 T cell receptor beta chains originate from one sample sequenced in a study of identifying expanded T cells in peripheral blood. Profiling relied on immunoSEQ multiplex PCR, and the TCRdb table lists in-frame clones only, not all of them. The sample yields some 93,000 clones, 85% to 90% seen once. Source material: blood. These receptors all stem from a person aged 18-70 years in good health.

V usage is TRBV6-4 and J usage is TRBJ2-1, with 10 bases fitting TRBD2. V lost 0 bases and J lost 7; bases outside the gene matches: 6. The germline V gene has CDR1 MRHNA and CDR2 SNTAGT. The CDR3 runs to 16 residues. CDR3 DNA sequence: TGTGCCAGCAGTGACTCAGCGGGAGGGGGTAAAAATGAGCAGTTCTTC. It translates to CASSDSAGGGKNEQFF.

This sequence joins TRBV7-9 and TRBJ1-2; the match to TRBD1 covers 10 bases. The CDR3 totals 15 residues. Germline lookup yields CDR1 SEHNR and CDR2 FQNEAQ (reference sequence). J lost 8 bases, V lost 0 bases, and 6 bases had no gene match. The CDR3 is CASSLAGTGERGYTF. The CDR3 nucleotides are TGTGCCAGCAGCTTAGCAGGGACAGGGGAGAGGGGCTACACCTTC.

Details on this clone: Possible read error: a much larger clone is one base away. The chain couples TRBV6-4 to TRBJ2-3, with TRBD1 identical over 8 bases. With V trimmed by 3 bases and J by 3 bases, 2 bases remained unmatched. The CDR3 is 14 amino acids. CDR1 and CDR2 (germline): MRHNA, SNTAGT. CDR3 DNA sequence: TGTGCCAGCAGTGAGGGACAGGAAACAGATACGCAGTATTTT. Protein: CASSEGQETDTQYF.

V usage is TRBV19 and J usage is TRBJ2-6; D unresolved. V was trimmed by 3 bases and J by 1 base, leaving 13 bases between them. CDR1 is LNHDA and CDR2 is SQIVND in the germline V gene (reference sequence). This CDR3 is built from 17 residues. The CDR3: CASSMVYPGSGANVLTF. The CDR3 DNA follows: TGTGCCAGTAGTATGGTGTACCCCGGATCTGGGGCCAACGTCCTGACTTTC. The full variable domain, its missing parts supplied by reference TRBV19 and TRBJ2-6, is DGGITQSPKYLFRKEGQNVTLSCEQNLNHDAMYWYRQDPGQGLRLIYYSQIVNDFQKGDIAEGYSVSREKKESFPLTVTSAQKNPTAFYLCASSMVYPGSGANVLTFGAGSRLTVL.

V is TRBV18 and J is TRBJ1-2; weak D call: TRBD1 (6 bases). The CDR3 spans 13 residues. The germline gives CDR1 KGHSH, CDR2 LQKENI. V was cut by 0 bases and J by 11 bases, with 13 bases left in between. The CDR3 spells CASSPPGGTRYTF. The CDR3 region has the DNA TGTGCCAGCTCACCACCGGGGGGCACTCGGTACACCTTC.

Only a few counts were recorded for this clone. The gene calls are TRBV9 and TRBJ1-2, with D maybe TRBD1 (5 bases). The CDR3 length is 13 residues. The germline CDR1 and CDR2 sequences are SGDLS and YYNGEE. V lost 3 bases to trimming and J lost 12 bases, with 18 bases between them. CDR3 loop: CASSEAGDPGNTF. The CDR3 DNA sequence: TGTGCCAGCAGCGAGGCCGGGGACCCAGGGAACACCTTC.

The genes are TRBV6-5 and TRBJ1-5; D is perhaps TRBD1 (6 bases). Looked up from germline, CDR1 is MNHEY and CDR2 is SVGAGI. The CDR3 spans 13 residues. V dropped 6 bases and J dropped 3 bases, with 9 bases sitting between them. As DNA, the CDR3 is TGTGCCAGCAGGACAGGTTCCAATCAGCCCCAGCATTTT. Translating it yields CASRTGSNQPQHF.

The V call is TRBV18, the J call TRBJ2-2; no definite D call. With 3 bases removed from V and 6 bases from J, the gap between germline ends came to 8 bases. The length of the CDR3 is 13 residues. Germline loops: CDR1 KGHSH, CDR2 LQKENI. The CDR3: CASSPDKSGELFF. The CDR3 coding sequence is TGTGCCAGCTCACCGGATAAATCCGGGGAGCTGTTTTTT.

V usage is TRBV7-6 and J usage is TRBJ1-3; D gene ambiguous. The CDR3 has 14 amino acids. Trimming pared 5 bases from V and 7 bases from J, leaving 15 bases between. The germline gives CDR1 SGHVS, CDR2 FNYEAQ. The DNA of the CDR3 is TGTGCCAGCAGCCTCCAAGGGCCGGGGAACACCATATATTTT. Protein sequence: CASSLQGPGNTIYF.

This chain links TRBV4-2 with TRBJ2-2; unclear D gene. Trimming cost V 1 base and J 7 bases, with 10 bases left between them. CDR1 is LGHNA, CDR2 YNFKEQ, per germline. This CDR3 is 14 amino acids long. CDR3 protein: CASSQVAMSGELFF. The CDR3 region has the DNA TGTGCCAGCAGCCAAGTGGCCATGAGCGGGGAGCTGTTTTTT.

This chain connects TRBV30 to TRBJ2-3; 8 positions match TRBD2. The trim removed 3 bases at V and 6 bases at J, leaving 5 bases unmatched. The V gene's germline CDR1 is GTSNPN and CDR2 SVGIG (reference sequence). The CDR3 runs to 13 residues. The CDR3, as DNA: TGTGCCTGGAGAAATAGCGGGGTGGATACGCAGTATTTT. Residues: CAWRNSGVDTQYF.

In DNA form, the CDR3 reads TGTGCTAGTGGTCCCGGACCCACAGATACGCAGTATTTT. Translated: CASGPGPTDTQYF. The chain is built from TRBV12-5 and TRBJ2-3; D is undetermined. The ends were cut back, 5 bases at V and 2 bases at J, with 8 bases in the middle. The CDR3 loop spans 13 amino acids. CDR1 and CDR2 from the germline V gene are LGHNT and FRNRAP.

The V call is TRBV10-3, the J call TRBJ1-2; no clear D. In germline, CDR1 is ENHRY, CDR2 SYGVKD. This CDR3 region has 15 residues. V was shortened by 4 bases and J by 0 bases, with 12 bases between the two germline ends. CDR3 nucleotides: TGTGCCATCAGTGGGGGTTCCCAGGCTAACTATGGCTACACCTTC. This translates into CAISGGSQANYGYTF.

This chain joins TRBV5-8 and TRBJ2-6; 7 nucleotides match TRBD1. CDR1 and CDR2 (germline): SGHTS, YDEGEE. The CDR3 loop spans 19 amino acids. With V trimmed by 2 bases and J by 1 base, 12 bases remained unmatched. The CDR3 coding sequence is TGTGCCAGCAGCTTTTCTTTCAGGACAGGCAGGTCTGGGGCCAACGTCCTGACTTTC. It yields the protein CASSFSFRTGRSGANVLTF.

This clone showed up just once. The chain combines TRBV10-2 with TRBJ2-1; 9 bases are a match to TRBD2. The V gene's germline CDR1 is WSHSY and CDR2 SAAADI. The CDR3 contains 15 residues. V trimming: 4 bases; J trimming: 4 bases; junction bases outside the gene matches: 5. The CDR3 spells CASSGTSEIYNEQFF. In nucleotides, the CDR3 is TGCGCCAGCAGTGGGACTAGCGAGATATACAATGAGCAGTTCTTC.

This clone was detected ten times or more. The rearrangement joins TRBV28 to TRBJ1-2; D possibly corresponds to TRBD1 (6 bases). The CDR3 consists of 13 residues. The germline CDR1 and CDR2 sequences are MDHEN and SYDVKM. With 3 bases removed from V and 1 base from J, the gap between germline ends came to 6 bases. CDR3 bases: TGTGCCAGCAGTTTGGGACATAACTATGGCTACACCTTC. The encoded protein is CASSLGHNYGYTF.

This clone has just one count. The CDR3 spells CASSRAGELFF. CDR3 DNA: TGTGCCAGCTCAAGGGCCGGGGAGCTGTTTTTT. The chain combines TRBV18 with TRBJ2-2; D gene unclear. Germline V gene lookup returns CDR1 KGHSH and CDR2 LQKENI. Deletions cut 5 bases from V and 6 bases from J, with 4 bases between. This CDR3 spans 11 amino acids.

The chain joins TRBV29-1 to TRBJ1-2; tentative D call: TRBD1 (6 bases). Trimming took off 5 bases at V and 0 bases at J, with 7 bases between the two ends. Germline V gene lookup returns CDR1 SQVTM and CDR2 ANQGSEA. This CDR3 comprises 12 residues. The CDR3 sequence is CSVSGANYGYTF. The CDR3, as DNA: TGCAGCGTTTCAGGGGCTAACTATGGCTACACCTTC.

This chain uses TRBV15 with TRBJ2-3; 8 nucleotides align to TRBD1. Germline loops: CDR1 LNHNV, CDR2 YYDKDF (reference sequence). The CDR3 loop spans 16 amino acids. The V and J ends lost 0 bases and 3 bases, in that order; junction bases with no gene match: 5. The CDR3, as DNA: TGTGCCACCAGCAGAGACAGGGGGCTAGGTACAGATACGCAGTATTTT. Amino acid sequence: CATSRDRGLGTDTQYF.

This chain links TRBV6-6 with TRBJ1-2; D may be TRBD1 (6 bases). V was trimmed by 2 bases and J by 7 bases, leaving 11 bases between them. The germline V gene encodes CDR1 MNHNY and CDR2 SVGAGI (reference sequence). The CDR3 spans 13 residues. DNA of the CDR3: TGTGCCAGCAGTTACGGGGGCCTGGGTGGCTACACCTTC. Amino acids: CASSYGGLGGYTF.

The chain carries TRBV7-2 and TRBJ2-5, with 7 bases fitting TRBD1. V trimming: 3 bases; J trimming: 6 bases; junction bases outside the gene matches: 4. The germline V gene has CDR1 SGHTA and CDR2 FQGNSA. The CDR3 has 13 amino acids. The CDR3 loop is CASSFDRVKTQYF. The CDR3 DNA follows: TGTGCCAGCAGCTTTGACAGGGTAAAGACCCAGTACTTC.

The V and J genes are TRBV7-2 and TRBJ2-7; 11 bases map to TRBD2. The J segment lost 4 bases and the V segment lost 5 bases, leaving 7 bases of the junction unmatched. Germline CDR1 and CDR2: SGHTA and FQGNSA. The CDR3 has 15 amino acids. This CDR3 is CASSPALAGGYEQYF. The DNA for the CDR3 is TGTGCCAGCAGCCCAGCCCTAGCGGGGGGTTACGAGCAGTACTTC.

This chain's CDR3 is CASSRDSFNSPLHF. In nucleotides, the CDR3 is TGTGCCAGCAGCCGGGACAGCTTTAATTCACCCCTCCACTTT. The rearrangement uses TRBV6-5 and TRBJ1-6; 7 bases agree with TRBD1. The CDR3 sequence is 14 residues long. V gave up 6 bases and J gave up 6 bases; unmatched junction bases: 5. The germline V gene has CDR1 MNHEY and CDR2 SVGAGI.

V usage is TRBV5-4 and J usage is TRBJ2-3; perhaps TRBD2 as D (5 bases). Trimming took 4 bases from V and 1 from J, leaving 13 bases between them. CDR1 is SGHNT, CDR2 YYREEE, per germline (reference sequence). The CDR3 totals 15 residues. DNA of the CDR3: TGTGCCAGCAGCCCCAGCGGCGGACGCACAGATACGCAGTATTTT. This codes for CASSPSGGRTDTQYF. The whole variable domain, filled in from reference TRBV5-4 and TRBJ2-3, reads ETGVTQSPTHLIKTRGQQVTLRCSSQSGHNTVSWYQQALGQGPQFIFQYYREEENGRGNFPPRFSGLQFPNYSSELNVNALELDDSALYLCASSPSGGRTDTQYFGPGTRLTVL.

The rearrangement joins TRBV11-2 to TRBJ2-4; D is uncertain. CDR3 length: 14 residues. Trimming took off 5 bases at V and 4 bases at J, with 12 bases between the two ends. Germline assignment: CDR1 SGHAT and CDR2 FQNNGV. This CDR3 is CASSPPGRKNIQYF. CDR3 sequence (DNA): TGTGCCAGCAGCCCTCCAGGCAGGAAAAACATTCAGTACTTC.

This clone was recorded only once. The chain combines TRBV7-2 with TRBJ1-4, with no clear D. Germline-derived CDR1 and CDR2 are SGHTA and FQGNSA. The CDR3 length is 14 residues. With 5 bases removed from V and 10 bases from J, the gap between germline ends came to 17 bases. DNA for the CDR3: TGTGCCAGCAGCCCGACCCGGGAAGGAGGAAAACTGTTTTTT. It translates to CASSPTREGGKLFF. Drawing the rest from reference TRBV7-2 and TRBJ1-4, the complete variable domain is GAGVSQSPSNKVTEKGKDVELRCDPISGHTALYWYRQSLGQGLEFLIYFQGNSAPDKSGLPSDRFSAERTGGSVSTLTIQRTQQEDSAVYLCASSPTREGGKLFFGSGTQLSVL.

This clone has a handful of counts. The rearrangement joins TRBV28 to TRBJ1-2; D not certain. Germline V lookup: CDR1 MDHEN, CDR2 SYDVKM. The length of the CDR3 is 11 residues. V was trimmed by 5 bases and J by 2 bases, leaving 3 bases between them. For the CDR3, the DNA is TGTGCCAGCAGTGAAAACTATGGCTACACCTTC. This codes for CASSENYGYTF.

The chain is built from TRBV6-5 and TRBJ2-7; either TRBD1 or TRBD2 may supply D (5 bases each). The CDR3 extends over 13 amino acids. Germline V gene data show CDR1 as MNHEY and CDR2 as SVGAGI. Trimming took 6 bases from V and 7 from J, leaving 16 bases between them. The CDR3, as DNA: TGTGCCAGCAGGCGCAGAGCTTGGGGGGAGCAGTACTTC. As protein: CASRRRAWGEQYF.

The chain uses TRBV6-6 and TRBJ2-4, with TRBD2 identical over 10 bases. The trim removed 2 bases at V and 9 bases at J, leaving 10 bases unmatched. Germline V gene lookup returns CDR1 MNHNY and CDR2 SVGAGI (reference sequence). This CDR3 region has 16 residues. CDR3 coding DNA: TGTGCCAGCAGTTACACTAGCGGGGCTACCAGGGGCATTCAGTACTTC. Encoded protein: CASSYTSGATRGIQYF.